This TCR beta chain was observed in a study of blood T cell repertoires in COVID-19. The CDR3 is made up of 14 amino acids. Germline V gene lookup returns CDR1 SNHLY and CDR2 FYNNEI. J gave up 10 bases and V 6 bases, and 8 bases lay outside the gene matches. Authors' analysis steps: Counts of nucleated cells, estimated from reference gene primer amplification, were obtained. Clones were sequenced by immunoSEQ multiplex PCR, and TCRdb holds only the in-frame ones, with some missing. From that table come the V and J calls and clone size; the DNA was used to work out D and trimming. Of approximately 140,000 clones detected, around 86% appear once; the ten largest clones hold 8.5% to 10%.

V is TRBV2 and J is TRBJ1-6; 8 bases align to TRBD1. The sequencing sample was made of peripheral blood. The sequence derives from a middle-aged man with active or convalescent COVID-19. The CDR3 DNA sequence: TGTGCCAGCAGCCACGGACAGGGAGTATCACCCCTCCACTTT. Amino acids: CASSHGQGVSPLHF.